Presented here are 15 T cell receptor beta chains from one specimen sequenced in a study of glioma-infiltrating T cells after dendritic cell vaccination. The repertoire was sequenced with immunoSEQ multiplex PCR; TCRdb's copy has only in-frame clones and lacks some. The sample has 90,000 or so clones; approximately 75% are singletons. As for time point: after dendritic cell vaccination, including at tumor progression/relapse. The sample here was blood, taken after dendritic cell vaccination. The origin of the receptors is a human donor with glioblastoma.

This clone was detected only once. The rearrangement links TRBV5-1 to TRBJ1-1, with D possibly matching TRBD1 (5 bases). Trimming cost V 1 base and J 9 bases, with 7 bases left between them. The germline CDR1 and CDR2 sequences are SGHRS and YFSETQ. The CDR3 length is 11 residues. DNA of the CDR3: TGCGCCAGCAGCTTGTTGGGGCAAGCTTTCTTT. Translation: CASSLLGQAFF.

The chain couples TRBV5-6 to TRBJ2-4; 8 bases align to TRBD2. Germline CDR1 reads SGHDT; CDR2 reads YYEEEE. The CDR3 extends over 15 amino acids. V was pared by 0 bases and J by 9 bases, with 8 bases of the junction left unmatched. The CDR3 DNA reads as TGTGCCAGCAGCTTGGTCCAGCGGGAGTCCGGCATTCAGTACTTC. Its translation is CASSLVQRESGIQYF. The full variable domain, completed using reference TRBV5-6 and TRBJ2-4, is DAGVTQSPTHLIKTRGQQVTLRCSPKSGHDTVSWYQQALGQGPQFIFQYYEEEERQRGNFPDRFSGHQFPNYSSELNVNALLLGDSALYLCASSLVQRESGIQYFGAGTRLSVL.

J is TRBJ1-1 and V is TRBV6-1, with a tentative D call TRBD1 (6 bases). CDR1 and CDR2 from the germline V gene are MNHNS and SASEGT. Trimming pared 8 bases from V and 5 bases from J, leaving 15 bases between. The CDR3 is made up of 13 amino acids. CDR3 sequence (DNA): TGTGCCAGCCTCCGAGGGGGAATTACTGAAGCTTTCTTT. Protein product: CASLRGGITEAFF.

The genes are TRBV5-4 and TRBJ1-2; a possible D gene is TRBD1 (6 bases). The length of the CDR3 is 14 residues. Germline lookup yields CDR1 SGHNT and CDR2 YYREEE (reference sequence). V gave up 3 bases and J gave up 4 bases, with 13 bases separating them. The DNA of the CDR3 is TGTGCCAGCAGCTACTTTACAGGGACCTATGGCTACACCTTC. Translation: CASSYFTGTYGYTF.

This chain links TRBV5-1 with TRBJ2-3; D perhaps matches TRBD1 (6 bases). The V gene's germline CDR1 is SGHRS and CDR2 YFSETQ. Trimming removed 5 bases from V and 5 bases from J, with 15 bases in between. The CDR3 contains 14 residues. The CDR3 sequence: CASSEGEIRDTQYF. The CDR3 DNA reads TGCGCCAGCAGTGAGGGGGAGATACGAGATACGCAGTATTTT.

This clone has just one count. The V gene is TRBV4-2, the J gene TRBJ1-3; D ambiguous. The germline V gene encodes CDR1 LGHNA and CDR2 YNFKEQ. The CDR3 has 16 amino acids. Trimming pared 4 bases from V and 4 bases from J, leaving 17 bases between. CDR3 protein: CASSPRPAGSGNTIYF. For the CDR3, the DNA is TGTGCCAGCAGCCCGAGGCCGGCGGGCTCGGGAAACACCATATATTTT.

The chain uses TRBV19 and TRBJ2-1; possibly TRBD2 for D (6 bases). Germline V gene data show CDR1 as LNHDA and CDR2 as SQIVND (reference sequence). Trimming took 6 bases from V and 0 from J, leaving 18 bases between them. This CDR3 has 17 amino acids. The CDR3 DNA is TGTGCCAGTAGAGACCTAGCGCATTCTAGCTCCTACAATGAGCAGTTCTTC. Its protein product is CASRDLAHSSSYNEQFF.

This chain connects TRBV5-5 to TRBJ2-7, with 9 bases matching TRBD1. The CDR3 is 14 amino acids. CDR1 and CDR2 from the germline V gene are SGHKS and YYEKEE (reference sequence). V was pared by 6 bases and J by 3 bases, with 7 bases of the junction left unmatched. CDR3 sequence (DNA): TGTGCCAGCACCCCGACAGGGGGTAGCTACGAGCAGTACTTC. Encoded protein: CASTPTGGSYEQYF.

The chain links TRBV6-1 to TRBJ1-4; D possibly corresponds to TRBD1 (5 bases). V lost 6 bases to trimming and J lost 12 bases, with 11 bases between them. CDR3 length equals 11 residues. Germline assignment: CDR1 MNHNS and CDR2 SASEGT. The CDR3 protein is CASSPPGQLFF. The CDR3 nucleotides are TGTGCCAGCAGCCCCCCAGGGCAACTGTTTTTT.

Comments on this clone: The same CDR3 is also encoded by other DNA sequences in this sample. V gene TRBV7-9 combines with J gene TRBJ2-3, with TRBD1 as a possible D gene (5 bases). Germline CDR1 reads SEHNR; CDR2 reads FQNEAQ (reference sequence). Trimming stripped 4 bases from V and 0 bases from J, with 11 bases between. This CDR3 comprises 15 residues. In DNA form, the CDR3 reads TGTGCCAGCAGCTCAGGGCAGGGAAGCACAGATACGCAGTATTTT. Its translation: CASSSGQGSTDTQYF.

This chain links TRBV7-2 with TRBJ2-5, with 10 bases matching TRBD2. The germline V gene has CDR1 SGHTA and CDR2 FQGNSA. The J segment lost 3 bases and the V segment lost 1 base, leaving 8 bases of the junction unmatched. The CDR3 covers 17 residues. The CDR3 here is CASSLGTSGGGEETQYF. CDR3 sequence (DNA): TGTGCCAGCAGCTTAGGAACCAGCGGGGGGGGAGAAGAGACCCAGTACTTC.

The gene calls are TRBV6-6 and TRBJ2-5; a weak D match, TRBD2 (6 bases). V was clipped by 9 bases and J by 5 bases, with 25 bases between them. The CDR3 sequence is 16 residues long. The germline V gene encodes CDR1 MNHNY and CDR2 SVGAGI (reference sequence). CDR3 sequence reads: CASLPGTRSKRETQYF. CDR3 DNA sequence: TGTGCCAGTCTTCCCGGGACTCGCTCCAAGCGGGAGACCCAGTACTTC.

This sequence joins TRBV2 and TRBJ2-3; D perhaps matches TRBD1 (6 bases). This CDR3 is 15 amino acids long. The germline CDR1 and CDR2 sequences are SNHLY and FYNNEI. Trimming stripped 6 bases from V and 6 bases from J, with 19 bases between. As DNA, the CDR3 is TGTGCCAGCAGCCCCGGGACACCGATGGGGGATACGCAGTATTTT. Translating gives CASSPGTPMGDTQYF.

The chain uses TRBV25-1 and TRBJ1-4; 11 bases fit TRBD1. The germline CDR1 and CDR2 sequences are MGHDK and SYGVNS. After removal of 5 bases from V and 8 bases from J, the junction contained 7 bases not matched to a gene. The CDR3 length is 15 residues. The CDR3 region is CASSTRDRGREKLFF. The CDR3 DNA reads TGTGCCAGCAGTACTCGGGACAGGGGGAGGGAAAAACTGTTTTTT.

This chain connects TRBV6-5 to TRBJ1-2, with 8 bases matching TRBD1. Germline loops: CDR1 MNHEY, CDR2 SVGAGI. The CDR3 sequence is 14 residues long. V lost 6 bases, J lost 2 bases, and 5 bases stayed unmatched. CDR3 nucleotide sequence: TGTGCCAGCAGCCGGGGACAGGCGAACTATGGCTACACCTTC. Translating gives CASSRGQANYGYTF.